Here is one T cell receptor beta chain with its context. Its antigen is not known. Germline V gene data show CDR1 as SGHTS and CDR2 as YDEGEE. V lost 1 base, J lost 11 bases, and 12 bases lay in between. The CDR3 has 12 amino acids. The data were taken from a study of T cell responses to AZD1222 COVID-19 vaccine. Overall study results and limits: Clonal diversity may have been underestimated, and the donors were mostly white British, with more females than males.

TCRdb's table, derived via immunoSEQ multiplex PCR, lists solely in-frame clones and lacks some. The data contain around 74,000 clones, 92% of them singletons. Material: peripheral blood, obtained on day 0 of MenACWY control vaccination. The chain has TRBV5-8 and TRBJ1-1; the D gene is possibly TRBD1 (5 bases). This receptor was identified in an adult in good health. CDR3 region: CASSLQRGRAFF. DNA of the CDR3: TGTGCCAGCAGCTTGCAGAGGGGACGGGCTTTCTTT.